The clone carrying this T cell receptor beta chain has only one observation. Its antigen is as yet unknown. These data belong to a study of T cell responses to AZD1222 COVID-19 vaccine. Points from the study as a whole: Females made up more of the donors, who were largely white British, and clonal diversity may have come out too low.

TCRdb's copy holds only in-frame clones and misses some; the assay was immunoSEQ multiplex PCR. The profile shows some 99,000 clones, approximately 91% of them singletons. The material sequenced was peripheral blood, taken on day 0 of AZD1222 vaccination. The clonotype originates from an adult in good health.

The CDR3 reads CASRGDGEQFF. The CDR3 DNA sequence: TGTGCCAGCCGGGGGGATGGGGAGCAGTTCTTC. V is TRBV6-5 and J is TRBJ2-1, with TRBD2 identical over 7 bases. Germline lookup yields CDR1 MNHEY and CDR2 SVGAGI. J was trimmed by 10 bases and V by 8 bases; bases with no gene match: 5. The CDR3 contains 11 residues.